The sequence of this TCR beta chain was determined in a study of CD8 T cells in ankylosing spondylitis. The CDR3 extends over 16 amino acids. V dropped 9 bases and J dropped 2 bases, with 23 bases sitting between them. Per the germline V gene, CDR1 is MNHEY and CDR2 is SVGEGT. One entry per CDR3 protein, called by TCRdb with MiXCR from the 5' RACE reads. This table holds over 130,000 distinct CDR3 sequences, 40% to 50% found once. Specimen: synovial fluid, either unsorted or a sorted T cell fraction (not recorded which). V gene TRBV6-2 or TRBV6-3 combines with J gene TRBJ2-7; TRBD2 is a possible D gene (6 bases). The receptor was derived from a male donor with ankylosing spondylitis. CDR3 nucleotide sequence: TGTGCCAGTGACAAAACCAATAGCGGCACGCCCTACGAGCAGTACTTC. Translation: CASDKTNSGTPYEQYF.